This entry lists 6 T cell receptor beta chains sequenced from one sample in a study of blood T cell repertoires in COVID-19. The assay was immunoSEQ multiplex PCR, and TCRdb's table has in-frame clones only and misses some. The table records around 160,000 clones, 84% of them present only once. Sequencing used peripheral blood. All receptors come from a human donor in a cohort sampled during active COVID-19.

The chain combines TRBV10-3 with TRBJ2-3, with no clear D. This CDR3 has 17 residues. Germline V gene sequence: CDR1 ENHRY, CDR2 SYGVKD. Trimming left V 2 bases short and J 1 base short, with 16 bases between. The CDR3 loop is CAISERRLASGTDTQYF. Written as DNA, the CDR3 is TGTGCCATCAGTGAGAGGCGGTTAGCTTCGGGCACAGATACGCAGTATTTT.

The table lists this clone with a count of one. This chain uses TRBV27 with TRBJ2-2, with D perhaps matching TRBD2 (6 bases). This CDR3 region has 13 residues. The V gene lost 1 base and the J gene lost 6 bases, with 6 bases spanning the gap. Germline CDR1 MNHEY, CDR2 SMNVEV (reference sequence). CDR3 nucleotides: TGTGCCAGCAGTTTATGGGAGGCCGGGGAGCTGTTTTTT. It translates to CASSLWEAGELFF.

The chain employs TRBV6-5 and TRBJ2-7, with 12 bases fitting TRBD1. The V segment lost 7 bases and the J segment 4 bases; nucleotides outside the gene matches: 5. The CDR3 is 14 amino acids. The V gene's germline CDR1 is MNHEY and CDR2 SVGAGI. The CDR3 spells CASKPGQGAYEQYF. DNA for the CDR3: TGTGCCAGCAAACCGGGACAGGGGGCTTACGAGCAGTACTTC.

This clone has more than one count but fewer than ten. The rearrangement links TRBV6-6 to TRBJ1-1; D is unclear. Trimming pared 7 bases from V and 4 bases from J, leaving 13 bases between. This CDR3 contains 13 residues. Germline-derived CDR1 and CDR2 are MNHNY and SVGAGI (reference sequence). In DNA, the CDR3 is TGTGCCAGCACCGCTGGGAGGACCACTGAAGCTTTCTTT. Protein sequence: CASTAGRTTEAFF.

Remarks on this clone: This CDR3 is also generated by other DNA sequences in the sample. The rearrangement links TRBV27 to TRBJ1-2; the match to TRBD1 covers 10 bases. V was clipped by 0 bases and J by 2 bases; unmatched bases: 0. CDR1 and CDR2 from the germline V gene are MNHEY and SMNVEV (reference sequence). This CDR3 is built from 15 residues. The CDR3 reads CASSLSGQGNYGYTF. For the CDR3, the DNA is TGTGCCAGCAGTTTATCGGGACAGGGGAACTATGGCTACACCTTC.

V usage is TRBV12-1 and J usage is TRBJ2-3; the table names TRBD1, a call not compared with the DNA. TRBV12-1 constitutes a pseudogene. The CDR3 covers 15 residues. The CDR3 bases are TGTGCCAGCAGCTTTGGGGACACCGACACAGATACGCAGTATTTT. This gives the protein CASSFGDTDTDTQYF.